This TCR beta chain was captured in a study of blood T cell repertoires in COVID-19. Looking at the study overall: Acute-phase and convalescent COVID-19 samples originated in the United States, Italy and Spain. T cells, B-cell-depleted T cells, or PBMCs provided the cDNA or gDNA that served as material.

Assay used: immunoSEQ multiplex PCR; TCRdb lists only in-frame clones, some missing. The table has tens of thousands of clones, about four fifths seen once. V shed 5 bases and J shed 2 bases, with 13 bases lying between them. CDR1 and CDR2 from the germline V gene are SGHAT and FQNNGV. The CDR3 contains 15 residues. This receptor was identified in a human donor in a cohort sampled during active COVID-19. Sequenced sample: peripheral blood. V and J are TRBV11-2 and TRBJ2-1; D may be TRBD1 (6 bases). The chain's CDR3 is CASSLRTAPYNEQFF. The CDR3 nucleotides are TGTGCCAGCAGCCTTCGGACAGCACCCTACAATGAGCAGTTCTTC.